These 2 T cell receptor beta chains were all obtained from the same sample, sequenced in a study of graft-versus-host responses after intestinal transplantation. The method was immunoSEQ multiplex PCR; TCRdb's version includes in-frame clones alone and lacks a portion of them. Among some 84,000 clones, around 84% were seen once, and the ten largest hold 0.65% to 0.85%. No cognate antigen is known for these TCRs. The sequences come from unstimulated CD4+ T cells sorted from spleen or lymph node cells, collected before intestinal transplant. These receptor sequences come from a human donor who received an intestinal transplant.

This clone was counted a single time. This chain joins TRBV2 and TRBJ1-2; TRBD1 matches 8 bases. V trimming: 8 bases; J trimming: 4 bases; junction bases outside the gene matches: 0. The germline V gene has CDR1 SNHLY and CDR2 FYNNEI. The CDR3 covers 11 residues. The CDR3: CASGTGYGYTF. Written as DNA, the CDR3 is TGTGCCAGCGGGACAGGCTATGGCTACACCTTC.

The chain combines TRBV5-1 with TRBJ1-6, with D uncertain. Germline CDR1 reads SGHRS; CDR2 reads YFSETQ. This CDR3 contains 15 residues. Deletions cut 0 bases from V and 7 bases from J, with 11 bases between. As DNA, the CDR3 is TGCGCCAGCAGCTTGGAACCTCAACGGAATTCACCCCTCCACTTT. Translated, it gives CASSLEPQRNSPLHF.